This TCR beta chain was identified in a study of shared clonotypes between healthy human individuals. Produced via immunoSEQ multiplex PCR; TCRdb's table is partial and in-frame only. This table holds approximately 2.5 million clones, 90% to 95% found once. A CD45RA-negative memory subset and a CD45RA+ naive subset were separated from the CD4+ cells. The germline V gene encodes CDR1 SGHVS and CDR2 FQNEAQ. V trimming: 4 bases; J trimming: 0 bases; junction bases outside the gene matches: 7. This CDR3 contains 16 residues. The rearrangement uses TRBV7-8 and TRBJ1-2, with TRBD1 identical over 8 bases. The receptor was isolated from a man in his late teens or twenties in good health. Sequenced: naive CD4+ T cells sorted from blood. As to subset: CD45RA+ positively selected. The CDR3 DNA reads TGTGCCAGCAGCTCTGGACAGGGACGTTCTAACTATGGCTACACCTTC. This sequence encodes CASSSGQGRSNYGYTF.